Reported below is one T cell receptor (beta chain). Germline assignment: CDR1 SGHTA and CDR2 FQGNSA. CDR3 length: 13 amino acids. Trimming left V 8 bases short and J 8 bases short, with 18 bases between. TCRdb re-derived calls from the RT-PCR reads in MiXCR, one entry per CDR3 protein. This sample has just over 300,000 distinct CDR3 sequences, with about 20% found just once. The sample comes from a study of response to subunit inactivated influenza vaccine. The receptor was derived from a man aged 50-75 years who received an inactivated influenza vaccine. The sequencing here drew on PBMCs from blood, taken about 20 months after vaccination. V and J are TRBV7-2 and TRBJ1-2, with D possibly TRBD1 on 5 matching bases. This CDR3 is CASRGGSRRGYTF. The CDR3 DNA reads TGTGCCAGCCGGGGGGGGAGTCGGAGAGGCTACACCTTC. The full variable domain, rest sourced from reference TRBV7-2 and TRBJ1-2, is GAGVSQSPSNKVTEKGKDVELRCDPISGHTALYWYRQSLGQGLEFLIYFQGNSAPDKSGLPSDRFSAERTGGSVSTLTIQRTQQEDSAVYLCASRGGSRRGYTFGSGTRLTVV.